A selection of T cell receptor beta chains follows, all from one sample in a study of identifying expanded T cells in peripheral blood. The method was immunoSEQ multiplex PCR; TCRdb's version includes in-frame clones alone and lacks a portion of them. This table has about 81,000 clones, over 80% appearing once. The specimen sequenced was blood. These receptor sequences come from a person aged 18 to 75 in good health. The CDR3 runs from the conserved cysteine through the conserved F or W. The D gene is left open where the match is weak. Clone size is given for some rows only: seen once, a few or many times, or a class if the clone is expanded.

few	TRBD1	TRBV30	TRBJ1-6	CAWSRLGTGGSPLHF	TGTGCCTGGAGCCGACTAGGGACAGGAGGGTCACCCCTCCACTTT
many	.	TRBV4-1	TRBJ1-2	CASSQGVPQPYYGYTF	TGCGCCAGCAGCCAAGGTGTCCCTCAACCCTACTATGGCTACACCTTC
.	.	TRBV11-2	TRBJ2-7	CASSPNSPGSSYEQYF	TGTGCCAGCAGCCCCAATTCGCCCGGGAGCTCCTACGAGCAGTACTTC
.	TRBD2	TRBV28	TRBJ2-1	CASRERAGAANEQFF	TGTGCCAGCAGGGAACGGGCGGGAGCCGCCAATGAGCAGTTCTTC
.	.	TRBV27	TRBJ2-7	CASSPYQGPLREQYF	TGTGCCAGCAGCCCGTACCAGGGTCCGCTTCGCGAGCAGTACTTC
.	.	TRBV9	TRBJ2-2	CASSPRSTGELFF	TGTGCCAGCAGCCCCCGAAGTACCGGGGAGCTGTTTTTT
.	TRBD1	TRBV4-2	TRBJ2-6	CASSQDGITGAGANVLTF	TGTGCCAGCAGCCAAGATGGGATTACAGGGGCTGGGGCCAACGTCCTGACTTTC
.	.	TRBV10-3	TRBJ2-3	CATREDLTQYF	TGTGCCACCAGGGAGGATCTGACGCAGTATTTT
medium-sized	.	TRBV4-3	TRBJ2-7	CASSQDRGGIYEQYF	TGCGCCAGCAGCCAAGATAGGGGGGGTATTTACGAGCAGTACTTC
.	TRBD1	TRBV5-6	TRBJ1-2	CASSPWDRGDGYTF	TGTGCCAGCAGCCCATGGGACAGGGGCGATGGCTACACCTTC
.	TRBD1	TRBV6-5	TRBJ2-7	CASIDRDSYEQYF	TGTGCCAGCATAGACAGGGATTCCTACGAGCAGTACTTC
.	.	TRBV6-5	TRBJ2-7	CASSYTFNSFEQYF	TGTGCCAGCAGTTACACTTTCAACTCATTCGAGCAGTACTTC
once	.	TRBV4-3	TRBJ2-7	CASSQDGSRNPTYEQYF	TGCGCCAGCAGCCAAGATGGTAGTAGGAATCCAACCTACGAGCAGTACTTC
.	.	TRBV28	TRBJ1-2	CASGTSGTEVYGYTF	TGTGCCAGCGGAACCTCCGGGACGGAAGTCTATGGCTACACCTTC
.	.	TRBV7-2	TRBJ1-1	CASSQDDRLSTEAFF	TGTGCCAGCAGTCAGGACGACAGGCTGAGCACTGAAGCTTTCTTT
.	.	TRBV7-9	TRBJ2-3	CASSQSGDTQYF	TGTGCCAGCAGCCAGTCTGGGGATACGCAGTATTTT
.	.	TRBV27	TRBJ2-3	CATNDRGAGTDTQYF	TGTGCCACAAACGACCGGGGGGCAGGCACAGATACGCAGTATTTT
.	TRBD2	TRBV7-3	TRBJ2-7	CASSLGLAGAYEQYF	TGTGCCAGCAGCTTAGGGTTAGCGGGAGCCTACGAGCAGTACTTC
few	TRBD2	TRBV7-3	TRBJ2-7	CASSFLGLAGGTYEQYF	TGTGCCAGCAGCTTCTTGGGACTAGCGGGAGGAACCTACGAGCAGTACTTC
.	TRBD1	TRBV5-1	TRBJ1-2	CASSLGQGAGGYTF	TGCGCCAGCAGCTTAGGACAGGGGGCAGGTGGCTACACCTTC
few	TRBD1	TRBV7-2	TRBJ1-5	CASSTRTGDQPQHF	TGTGCCAGCAGCACCCGGACAGGAGATCAGCCCCAGCATTTT
.	.	TRBV29-1	TRBJ1-1	CSPFAERAFF	TGCAGCCCGTTCGCTGAAAGAGCTTTCTTT
.	TRBD1	TRBV28	TRBJ1-2	CASSPGDRARGYTF	TGTGCCAGCAGTCCTGGGGACAGGGCGCGAGGCTACACCTTC
.	.	TRBV2	TRBJ2-2	CASSVDYTGELFF	TGTGCCAGCAGTGTAGACTACACCGGGGAGCTGTTTTTT
.	.	TRBV28	TRBJ2-7	CASSADLQGKGFYEQYF	TGTGCCAGCAGTGCCGACCTGCAGGGGAAGGGGTTTTACGAGCAGTACTTC
.	TRBD2	TRBV19	TRBJ2-1	CASSISGSFEQFF	TGTGCCAGTAGTATTAGCGGGAGCTTTGAGCAGTTCTTC
.	.	TRBV4-3	TRBJ2-5	CASSQDTEGQETQYF	TGCGCCAGCAGCCAAGATACAGAGGGCCAAGAGACCCAGTACTTC
.	TRBD2	TRBV18	TRBJ2-7	CASSPASGSFDEQYF	TGTGCCAGCTCACCAGCTAGCGGGAGTTTCGACGAGCAGTACTTC
.	.	TRBV10-3	TRBJ1-2	CAISRSGDGYTF	TGTGCCATCAGTAGGTCTGGGGACGGCTACACCTTC
.	.	TRBV27	TRBJ2-7	CASSPTTHYEQYF	TGTGCCAGCAGTCCCACGACCCACTACGAGCAGTACTTC
.	.	TRBV10-3	TRBJ2-7	CAIRDILHEQYF	TGTGCCATCAGGGACATCCTCCACGAGCAGTACTTC
many	.	TRBV19	TRBJ1-2	CASSTPGNFWGYTF	TGTGCCAGTAGTACGCCAGGAAATTTTTGGGGCTACACCTTC
.	TRBD2	TRBV30	TRBJ2-3	CAWSVGSIAGGPRPDTQYF	TGTGCCTGGAGTGTTGGTTCTATAGCGGGAGGGCCTCGACCAGATACGCAGTATTTT
.	.	TRBV28	TRBJ2-1	CASSSSGKFRINEQFF	TGTGCCAGCAGTTCGTCAGGGAAATTCCGAATCAATGAGCAGTTCTTC
few	.	TRBV15	TRBJ2-2	CATSREATATTGELFF	TGTGCCACCAGCAGAGAAGCGACAGCCACCACCGGGGAGCTGTTTTTT
once	.	TRBV7-8	TRBJ2-7	CASSLGQYGYEQYF	TGTGCCAGCAGCTTAGGACAGTATGGCTACGAGCAGTACTTC
.	TRBD2	TRBV11-2	TRBJ2-7	CASSSFAGLAGVLYEQYF	TGTGCCAGCAGCTCCTTTGCGGGACTAGCGGGGGTCCTCTACGAGCAGTACTTC
.	TRBD1	TRBV27	TRBJ2-7	CASSRNPGTGGYEQYF	TGTGCCAGCAGTCGGAATCCCGGGACAGGGGGGTACGAGCAGTACTTC
.	TRBD2	TRBV11-2	TRBJ2-1	CASSLGTSQLYNEQFF	TGTGCCAGCAGCTTGGGGACTAGCCAACTATACAATGAGCAGTTCTTC
.	.	TRBV19	TRBJ2-7	CASQPAAGRYEQYF	TGTGCCAGTCAGCCGGCAGCTGGACGCTACGAGCAGTACTTC
.	TRBD2	TRBV7-3	TRBJ2-7	CASSPGGGHEQYF	TGTGCCAGCAGCCCCGGGGGGGGCCACGAGCAGTACTTC
.	TRBD1	TRBV28	TRBJ1-2	CASSQGALVGYTF	TGTGCCAGCAGTCAGGGGGCGCTAGTGGGGTACACCTTC
once	TRBD1	TRBV19	TRBJ1-5	CASSMIGQGHSNQPQHF	TGTGCCAGTAGTATGATCGGACAGGGACATAGCAATCAGCCCCAGCATTTT
.	.	TRBV5-1	TRBJ1-1	CASRLGVTNTEAFF	TGCGCCAGCAGACTTGGGGTGACCAACACTGAAGCTTTCTTT
.	.	TRBV7-2	TRBJ1-4	CASSLVSGVNEKLFF	TGTGCCAGCAGCTTAGTATCCGGAGTTAATGAAAAACTGTTTTTT